This TCR beta chain was recovered during a study of T cells in Graves' hyperthyroidism and ophthalmopathy. The investigators amplified TCR beta CDR3 regions from RNA transcripts. The TCR CDR3 was amplified in a first-round RT-PCR using the HTBI primer set. TCRdb passed the multiplex PCR reads through MiXCR, listing each CDR3 protein once. Of more than 300,000 distinct CDR3 sequences listed, around 13% are singletons. Germline V gene data show CDR1 as MNHEY and CDR2 as SVGEGT. The germline V and J ends were trimmed by 2 bases and 7 bases, with 15 bases remaining between them. The CDR3 is 14 residues long. It was 8.5 to 10 ml of fresh peripheral blood that supplied the PBMCs. This clonotype was detected many times.

This chain joins TRBV6-2 or TRBV6-3 and TRBJ2-7; D ambiguous. The TCR originated in a woman in her twenties or thirties with Graves' hyperthyroidism. Sequencing input: blood. CDR3 sequence reads: CASSYGSVPWEQYF. CDR3 bases: TGTGCCAGCAGTTACGGATCGGTTCCTTGGGAGCAGTACTTC.